Below, 30 T cell receptor beta chains from the same sample are listed, as sequenced in a study of CD4 T cells in relation to SARS-CoV-2 and coronaviruses. Before the COVID-19 pandemic, during about 2011-2018, CD4+ T cells were taken from unexposed donors. After 10 to 11 days of culture, CD4+ T cells were isolated. Sequencing was performed with immunoSEQ multiplex PCR; in TCRdb, only in-frame clones are kept and a portion is missing. The sample comprises around 16,000 clones, roughly 71% of which are singletons, and over 25% rests with the top ten. These receptors lack a known antigen. Material: CD4+ T cells from PBMCs, cultured in vitro. Every receptor here comes from a human donor in good health.

The V gene is TRBV19, the J gene TRBJ2-3; 10 bases fit TRBD2. J gave up 12 bases and V 1 base, and 7 bases lay outside the gene matches. Germline V gene sequence: CDR1 LNHDA, CDR2 SQIVND (reference sequence). This CDR3 is 14 amino acids long. Here the CDR3 reads CASSIGLAGQLQYF. The DNA of the CDR3 is TGTGCCAGTAGTATAGGACTAGCGGGCCAGCTTCAGTATTTT.

The chain has TRBV4-1 and TRBJ1-5; no clear D gene. CDR3 length equals 16 residues. Looked up from germline, CDR1 is MGHRA and CDR2 is YSYEKL. V shed 0 bases and J shed 0 bases, with 9 bases lying between them. This chain's CDR3 is CASSQDRAASNQPQHF. The DNA for the CDR3 is TGCGCCAGCAGCCAAGATAGGGCAGCTAGCAATCAGCCCCAGCATTTT.

The chain recombines TRBV28 with TRBJ1-2; TRBD1 might be the D (5 bases). Trimming stripped 7 bases from V and 4 bases from J, with 16 bases between. The CDR3 is 14 amino acids. Germline lookup yields CDR1 MDHEN and CDR2 SYDVKM. The CDR3 protein is CASNSIRDPYGYTF. CDR3 DNA: TGTGCCAGCAATTCGATTCGGGACCCCTATGGCTACACCTTC.

The chain combines TRBV7-3 with TRBJ2-6; 11 bases align to TRBD1. The CDR3 extends over 19 amino acids. Germline V gives CDR1 SGHTA, CDR2 FQGTGA. After removal of 6 bases from V and 2 bases from J, the junction contained 12 bases not matched to a gene. CDR3 bases: TGTGCCAGCAGTTTATTACTACGGACAGGGGGCGCTGGGGCCAACGTCCTGACTTTC. It specifies CASSLLLRTGGAGANVLTF.

The rearrangement joins TRBV5-5 to TRBJ2-1; no definite D call. The V and J ends lost 3 bases and 8 bases respectively, with 15 bases between them. This CDR3 comprises 14 residues. The germline gives CDR1 SGHKS, CDR2 YYEKEE (reference sequence). This chain's CDR3 is CASSSRTGEYEQFF. The CDR3 coding sequence is TGTGCCAGCAGCTCGAGGACCGGCGAGTATGAGCAGTTCTTC.

The J gene is TRBJ2-3, the V gene TRBV9, with 7 bases lining up with TRBD2. Unmatched junction bases numbered 8, after V lost 0 bases and J lost 1 base. The CDR3 length is 17 residues. CDR1 is SGDLS, CDR2 YYNGEE, per germline. CDR3 sequence reads: CASSVVPSGGGTDTQYF. The CDR3 bases are TGTGCCAGCAGCGTAGTGCCTAGCGGAGGGGGCACAGATACGCAGTATTTT.

V usage is TRBV4-2 and J usage is TRBJ2-3; TRBD2 agrees at 12 bases. Germline CDR1 reads LGHNA; CDR2 reads YNFKEQ. The trim removed 3 bases at V and 5 bases at J, leaving 9 bases unmatched. CDR3 length: 17 residues. In DNA form, the CDR3 reads TGTGCCAGCAGCCAGGAAGGGGCGGGACTAGCGGGAGATACGCAGTATTTT. Amino acids: CASSQEGAGLAGDTQYF.

This clone was observed a handful of times. The V gene is TRBV13, the J gene TRBJ2-7, with 10 bases matching TRBD2. Germline loops: CDR1 PRHDT, CDR2 FYEKMQ (reference sequence). This CDR3 spans 18 amino acids. V was clipped by 3 bases and J by 1 base; unmatched bases: 12. This CDR3 is CASSLGLKKLAGSYEQYF. CDR3 nucleotide sequence: TGTGCCAGCAGCTTGGGCCTTAAAAAACTAGCGGGGTCCTACGAGCAGTACTTC.

This chain links TRBV6-5 with TRBJ2-1; possible D gene TRBD1, 6 bases. Germline V gives CDR1 MNHEY, CDR2 SVGAGI. The length of the CDR3 is 13 residues. V was pared by 6 bases and J by 3 bases, with 9 bases between. The chain's CDR3 is CASRDRNYNEQFF. In DNA, the CDR3 is TGTGCCAGCAGGGACAGAAACTACAATGAGCAGTTCTTC.

This clone was counted a single time. The CDR3 DNA reads as TGCAGTGCTGGTGGGACTAGCGGGAGTGGGTCAGGTGAGCAGTTCTTC. Protein product: CSAGGTSGSGSGEQFF. V usage is TRBV20-1 and J usage is TRBJ2-1; 14 bases match TRBD2. This CDR3 region has 16 residues. The ends lost 5 bases at V and 9 bases at J; junction bases unmatched: 12. CDR1 and CDR2 (germline): DFQATT, SNEGSKA (reference sequence).

The chain uses TRBV9 and TRBJ2-3, with 10 bases that match TRBD2. The germline CDR1 and CDR2 sequences are SGDLS and YYNGEE. Unmatched junction bases numbered 11, after V lost 3 bases and J lost 7 bases. The CDR3 sequence is 16 residues long. CDR3 protein: CASSGAGTSAFHTQYF. The CDR3 region has the DNA TGTGCCAGCAGCGGGGCCGGGACTAGCGCATTTCATACGCAGTATTTT.

This clone has a single count. This chain links TRBV5-1 with TRBJ2-1; a weak D match, TRBD2 (5 bases). CDR1 and CDR2 from the germline V gene are SGHRS and YFSETQ. The ends were cut back, 0 bases at V and 5 bases at J, with 12 bases in the middle. This CDR3 comprises 15 residues. The CDR3 sequence: CASSLVGNSHNEQFF. The CDR3 DNA reads TGCGCCAGCAGCTTGGTCGGGAATTCCCACAATGAGCAGTTCTTC.

As for this clone: One junction end disagrees with the germline gene, perhaps due to a read error. The chain couples TRBV11-3 to TRBJ2-1, with 10 bases that match TRBD2. The V gene's germline CDR1 is SGHNT and CDR2 YENEEA. This CDR3 has 18 amino acids. The CDR3 protein is CASNLDSHLAGVTNEQFF. The CDR3 nucleotides are TGTGCCAGCAACTTAGATTCCCATCTAGCGGGAGTGACCAATGAGCAGTTCTTC.

This sequence joins TRBV24-1 and TRBJ2-1; possibly TRBD1 or TRBD2 for D (5 bases each). Germline values: CDR1 KGHDR, CDR2 SFDVKD. CDR3 length: 15 residues. V lost 1 base and J lost 5, with 11 bases in between. The CDR3 DNA reads TGTGCCACCAGTGATTTTATGAGGGGTCACAATGAGCAGTTCTTC. Its protein is CATSDFMRGHNEQFF.

This clone was recorded once. The chain is built from TRBV10-3 and TRBJ1-2; D remains ambiguous. Looked up from germline, CDR1 is ENHRY and CDR2 is SYGVKD. The V end lost 0 bases, the J end lost 2 bases, and 10 bases lay between the germline ends. The CDR3 contains 15 residues. The CDR3 DNA is TGTGCCATCAGTGAGTCATGGCAGCTAAACTATGGCTACACCTTC. This encodes CAISESWQLNYGYTF.

The rearrangement joins TRBV7-6 to TRBJ2-2, with 7 bases identical to TRBD2. This CDR3 is 15 amino acids long. The V gene end was trimmed by 1 base and the J gene end by 6 bases; junction bases not matched to a gene: 5. Germline V gene sequence: CDR1 SGHVS, CDR2 FNYEAQ. The CDR3 DNA is TGTGCCAGCAGCTTAGTCCCGGGAGGTGCCGGGGAGCTGTTTTTT. This sequence encodes CASSLVPGGAGELFF.

V is TRBV19 and J is TRBJ2-7; 10 bases agree with TRBD1. Germline CDR1 is LNHDA and CDR2 is SQIVND (reference sequence). The CDR3 spans 14 residues. J lost 1 base, V lost 7 bases, and 4 bases had no gene match. DNA of the CDR3: TGTGCCAGTAAGGGACAGGGGACGTCCTACGAGCAGTACTTC. It translates to CASKGQGTSYEQYF.

The CDR3 protein is CTSSHAGTEKLSYEQYF. CDR3 DNA sequence: TGCACCAGCAGCCACGCCGGGACCGAAAAGCTGTCCTACGAGCAGTACTTC. V and J are TRBV1 and TRBJ2-7. TRBV1 is a documented pseudogene. The CDR3 has 17 residues.

The chain links TRBV19 to TRBJ2-7; D is perhaps TRBD1 (5 bases). Per germline, CDR1 LNHDA and CDR2 SQIVND (reference sequence). V was clipped by 3 bases and J by 5 bases, with 14 bases between them. CDR3 length: 14 amino acids. The CDR3, as DNA: TGTGCCAGTAGTATGTATCAGGGCGCCGACGAGCAGTACTTC. Amino acids: CASSMYQGADEQYF.

CDR3 sequence reads: CASSASENYGYTF. The CDR3 coding sequence is TGTGCCAGCAGTGCAAGCGAGAACTATGGCTACACCTTC. This chain connects TRBV12-3 or TRBV12-4 to TRBJ1-2, with no clear D. This CDR3 contains 13 residues. The V and J ends lost 5 bases and 2 bases respectively, with 9 bases between them.

This sequence joins TRBV5-4 and TRBJ2-7, with a possible D match to TRBD2 (6 bases). V was shortened by 3 bases and J by 3 bases, with 25 bases between the two germline ends. CDR1 SGHNT and CDR2 YYREEE come from the germline V gene (reference sequence). This CDR3 comprises 18 residues. The CDR3 loop is CASSSYGTRSGGYYEQYF. Written as DNA, the CDR3 is TGTGCCAGCAGCTCCTACGGGACCAGAAGTGGGGGGTACTACGAGCAGTACTTC.

This clone has only a few counts. The chain has TRBV12-3 or TRBV12-4 and TRBJ2-1, with no clear D. This CDR3 spans 12 amino acids. Between the trimmed V and J ends, which lost 7 bases and 7 bases, there was a span of 11 bases. The CDR3 DNA is TGTGCCAGCACCCGTACTGTGAATGAGCAGTTCTTC. Translating gives CASTRTVNEQFF.

V gene TRBV14 combines with J gene TRBJ2-6, with D uncertain. Germline V gene data show CDR1 as SGHDN and CDR2 as FVKESK. V dropped 0 bases and J dropped 2 bases, with 5 bases sitting between them. This CDR3 comprises 15 residues. This CDR3 reads CASSQDGTGANVLTF. Written as DNA, the CDR3 is TGTGCCAGCAGCCAAGATGGGACTGGGGCCAACGTCCTGACTTTC.

The chain employs TRBV5-1 and TRBJ2-5, with D possibly matching TRBD2 (5 bases). The CDR3 sequence is 13 residues long. V lost 6 bases, J lost 2 bases, and 11 bases lay in between. The V gene's germline CDR1 is SGHRS and CDR2 YFSETQ. DNA for the CDR3: TGCGCCAGCACGGACGAGGGACAAGAGACCCAGTACTTC. The encoded protein is CASTDEGQETQYF.

The V and J genes are TRBV29-1 and TRBJ2-1, with D possibly called TRBD1 or TRBD2 (5 bases each). The CDR3 covers 12 residues. V was clipped by 8 bases and J by 9 bases, with 17 bases between them. Germline V CDR1 and CDR2: SQVTM, ANQGSEA. CDR3 protein: CSLGPGYGEQFF. The CDR3 nucleotides are TGCAGCCTGGGACCGGGGTATGGTGAGCAGTTCTTC.

This clone was picked up one time. This chain joins TRBV11-2 and TRBJ2-1, with TRBD2 matching 9 bases. V was clipped by 7 bases and J by 4 bases; unmatched bases: 8. The CDR3 extends over 15 amino acids. The germline V gene encodes CDR1 SGHAT and CDR2 FQNNGV. This CDR3 is CASIAGAGGYNEQFF. In DNA form, the CDR3 reads TGTGCCAGCATCGCGGGAGCGGGGGGTTACAATGAGCAGTTCTTC.

The J gene is TRBJ2-1, the V gene TRBV20-1; 7 bases fit TRBD1. Germline V gene sequence: CDR1 DFQATT, CDR2 SNEGSKA (reference sequence). CDR3 length: 11 residues. The V and J ends lost 8 bases and 7 bases, in that order; junction bases with no gene match: 5. Here the CDR3 DNA reads TGCAGTACAGGGGATATGAATGAGCAGTTCTTC. Protein: CSTGDMNEQFF.

This clone occurred once. The chain has TRBV7-7 and TRBJ2-1; 7 bases align to TRBD2. CDR1 and CDR2 from the germline V gene are SSHAT and FNYEAQ (reference sequence). V shed 0 bases and J 13 bases; nucleotides not matched to a gene: 6. This CDR3 is 13 amino acids long. The CDR3 region has the DNA TGTGCCAGCAGCTTAGCGGGGGGGGATCCCCAGTTCTTC. Translation gives CASSLAGGDPQFF.

This sequence joins TRBV18 and TRBJ1-2, with D unclear. There are 12 residues in the CDR3. Germline V lookup: CDR1 KGHSH, CDR2 LQKENI. V lost 6 bases, J lost 8 bases, and 13 bases lay in between. For the CDR3, the DNA is TGTGCCAGCTCGCCCCAACCTGAAGGCTACACCTTC. Amino acids: CASSPQPEGYTF. Full variable domain (remainder filled in from reference TRBV18 and TRBJ1-2): NAGVMQNPRHLVRRRGQEARLRCSPMKGHSHVYWYRQLPEEGLKFMVYLQKENIIDESGMPKERFSAEFPKEGPSILRIQQVVRGDSAAYFCASSPQPEGYTFGSGTRLTVV.

CDR3 bases: TGTGCCACCAGTGAACCCGGGACAGGGACAGATACGCAGTATTTT. This codes for CATSEPGTGTDTQYF. The chain uses TRBV24-1 and TRBJ2-3, with 9 bases fitting TRBD1. Trimming removed 4 bases from V and 3 bases from J; junction bases left unmatched: 4. This CDR3 contains 15 residues. CDR1 and CDR2 (germline): KGHDR, SFDVKD.